A single sample gave rise to the 8 T cell receptor beta chains below, sequenced in a study of Tregs in tolerant kidney transplant recipients (dated by TCRdb to about 2019). The library was built by means of the immunoSEQ multiplex PCR assay. TCRdb's version of the immuneACCESS table is confined to in-frame rearrangements and falls short of the full clone set. An unresolved V gene accounts for under half of the shortfall where checked; the remainder is of unknown origin. For this sample, the table gives about 52,000 clones. The ten largest clones represent roughly 0.89% of the sample. Taken with the paper, the label for time point translates to: blood sample drawn before combined kidney and bone marrow transplant. Sequences were derived from CD4+ T cells from blood, sampled before the transplant. These receptors came from a human donor who received a combined kidney and bone marrow transplant.

In regard to this clone: The CDR3 extends 3 residues past the end of the read, so its final part is completed from the germline J gene. The chain combines TRBV2 with TRBJ2-4; weak D call: TRBD1 (5 bases). Per the germline V gene, CDR1 is SNHLY and CDR2 is FYNNEI. The CDR3 runs 19 residues. V was pared by 6 bases and J by 0 bases, with 24 bases between. The CDR3 spells CASRTPPGYDSLAKNIQYF. The sequenced part of the CDR3 DNA is TGTGCCAGCAGGACCCCCCCGGGTTACGACAGCCTAGCCAAAAACATT.

The part of the CDR3 DNA that was read is TGTGCCAGCAGCTGGACAGGGAACACTGAA. Translated: CASSWTGNTE. The entire CDR3 reads CASSWTGNTEAFF. The chain combines TRBV7-8 with TRBJ1-1, with 7 positions matching TRBD1. The DNA ends 3 residues before the CDR3 does, and the rest of the CDR3 is filled in from the germline J gene. The trim removed 4 bases at V and 1 base at J, leaving 0 bases unmatched. The germline gives CDR1 SGHVS, CDR2 FQNEAQ. The CDR3 is made up of 13 amino acids. The full variable domain, rest sourced from reference TRBV7-8 and TRBJ1-1, is GAGVSQSPRYKVAKRGQDVALRCDPISGHVSLFWYQQALGQGPEFLTYFQNEAQLDKSGLPSDRFFAERPEGSVSTLKIQRTQQEDSAVYLCASSWTGNTEAFFGQGTRLTVV.

In regard to this clone: Read sequence stops 3 residues before the CDR3 end, and the germline J gene provides the missing end. The rearrangement links TRBV30 to TRBJ1-1, with TRBD1 as a possible D gene (5 bases). The ends were cut back, 0 bases at V and 5 bases at J, with 10 bases in the middle. In germline, CDR1 is GTSNPN, CDR2 SVGIG (reference sequence). The CDR3 runs to 13 residues. Incomplete CDR3 DNA: TGTGCCTGGAGTGTCCGGGGGTTAACTGAA. Protein: CAWSVRGLTE. The entire CDR3 reads CAWSVRGLTEAFF.

With respect to this clone: The sequenced fragment ends 3 residues before the CDR3 boundary, so the rest is inferred from the germline J gene. The rearrangement joins TRBV18 to TRBJ2-5; D may be TRBD1 (5 bases). The CDR3 covers 12 residues. V was clipped by 3 bases and J by 4 bases, with 6 bases between them. Germline V lookup: CDR1 KGHSH, CDR2 LQKENI. CDR3 loop: CASSPQGETQYF. CDR3 bases read: TGTGCCAGCTCACCCCAGGGAGAGACC.

Concerning this clone itself: The CDR3 end falls 3 residues outside the read, so it is completed with the germline J gene. V gene TRBV30 combines with J gene TRBJ2-1, with a tentative D call TRBD1 (5 bases). Germline CDR1 is GTSNPN and CDR2 is SVGIG (reference sequence). This CDR3 is built from 17 residues. The V end was cut by 2 bases, the J end by 6 bases, with 23 bases between. The CDR3 DNA, read in part, is TGTGCCTGGAGTTTAGGGGTAGGGGCTAGGGATGTCAATGAG. It codes for CAWSLGVGARDVNE. In full, the CDR3 is CAWSLGVGARDVNEQFF.

Note on this clone: The observed sequence ends 3 residues before the CDR3 terminus, with the missing tail filled in from the germline J gene. V and J are TRBV2 and TRBJ2-7; possibly TRBD1 for D (7 bases). Germline assignment: CDR1 SNHLY and CDR2 FYNNEI. Deletions cut 5 bases from V and 4 bases from J, with 18 bases between. The CDR3 loop spans 15 amino acids. CDR3: CASSPGGVGGYEQYF. CDR3 DNA, as far as it was read: TGTGCCAGCAGTCCAGGGGGTGTCGGGGGTTACGAG.

Turning to this clone: The CDR3 end is not reached by the read, which stops 3 residues before it; the germline J gene fills it in. The chain is built from TRBV5-4 and TRBJ2-3; D not certain. Germline assignment: CDR1 SGHNT and CDR2 YYREEE (reference sequence). Trimming pared 1 base from V and 4 bases from J, leaving 10 bases between. CDR3 length: 14 residues. CDR3: CASSLFSDSDTQYF. CDR3 bases read: TGTGCCAGCAGCTTGTTTTCAGATTCAGATACG.

Concerning this clone itself: The read stops 3 residues short of the end of the CDR3; the missing end is completed from the germline J gene. V and J are TRBV2 and TRBJ1-5; maybe TRBD1 (5 bases). CDR1 SNHLY and CDR2 FYNNEI come from the germline V gene. V was trimmed by 6 bases and J by 0 bases, leaving 6 bases between them. CDR3 length equals 13 residues. The CDR3 here is CASRGLSNQPQHF. CDR3 DNA, as far as it was read: TGTGCCAGCAGGGGACTTAGCAATCAGCCC.